This TCR beta chain was retrieved from a study of T-cell reconstitution after alpha-beta-depleted transplantation in children. Study-wide findings and caveats: Several hundred expanded graft clones reportedly gave rise to the alpha-beta T cells present about two months after transplant. There were some patients whose high TCRbeta diversity at day 60 came from surviving recipient T cells and thymic progenitors. The authors attributed T-cell counts and diversity one year after transplant mostly to newly produced T cells.

A TCRbeta library incorporating unique molecular identifiers was prepared. TCRdb re-analysed the PCR reads in MiXCR, keeping a single row per CDR3 protein. The sample comprises around 450,000 distinct CDR3 sequences, around 46% of which are singletons, and approximately 30% rests with the top ten. This clonotype appeared once. Its matching antigen is unknown. Germline CDR1 and CDR2: MNHEY and SVGEGT. The CDR3 runs to 14 residues. Trimming removed 5 bases from V and 5 bases from J; junction bases left unmatched: 8. The starting material was PBMCs, obtained before TCRalphabeta/CD19-depleted stem cell transplant. The origin of this receptor is a girl between 2 and 10 years old with aplastic anemia, due to receive a stem cell transplant. The J gene is TRBJ2-5, the V gene TRBV6-2 or TRBV6-3; 7 bases align to TRBD1. The DNA of the CDR3 is TGTGCCAGCAGTCCGGGACAGTCCGTGGAGACCCAGTACTTC. Its protein is CASSPGQSVETQYF.